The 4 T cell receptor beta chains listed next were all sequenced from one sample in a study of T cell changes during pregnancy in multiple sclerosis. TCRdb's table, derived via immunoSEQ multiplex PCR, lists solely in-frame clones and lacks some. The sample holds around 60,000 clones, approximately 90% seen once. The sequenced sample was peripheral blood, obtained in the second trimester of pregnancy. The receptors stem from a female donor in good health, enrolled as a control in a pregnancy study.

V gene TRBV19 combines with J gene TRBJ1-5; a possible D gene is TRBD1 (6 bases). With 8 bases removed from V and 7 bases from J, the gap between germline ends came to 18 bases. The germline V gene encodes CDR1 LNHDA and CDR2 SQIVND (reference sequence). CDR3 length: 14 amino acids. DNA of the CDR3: TGTGCCAGTGATACAGGGTTGATTCGGCAGCCCCAGCATTTT. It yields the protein CASDTGLIRQPQHF.

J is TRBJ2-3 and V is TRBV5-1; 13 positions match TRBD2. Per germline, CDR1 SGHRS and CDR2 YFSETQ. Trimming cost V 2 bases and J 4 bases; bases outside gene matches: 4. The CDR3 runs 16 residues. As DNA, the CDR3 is TGCGCCAGCAGCTTAGGACTAGCGGGGGACCCAGATACGCAGTATTTT. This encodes CASSLGLAGDPDTQYF. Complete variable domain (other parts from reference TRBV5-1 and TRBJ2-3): KAGVTQTPRYLIKTRGQQVTLSCSPISGHRSVSWYQQTPGQGLQFLFEYFSETQRNKGNFPGRFSGRQFSNSRSEMNVSTLELGDSALYLCASSLGLAGDPDTQYFGPGTRLTVL.

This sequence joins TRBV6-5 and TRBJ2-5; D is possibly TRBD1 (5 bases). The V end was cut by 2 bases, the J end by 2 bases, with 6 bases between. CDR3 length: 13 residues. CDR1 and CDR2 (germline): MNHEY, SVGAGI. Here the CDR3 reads CASSYKGQETQYF. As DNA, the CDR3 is TGTGCCAGCAGTTACAAGGGGCAAGAGACCCAGTACTTC.

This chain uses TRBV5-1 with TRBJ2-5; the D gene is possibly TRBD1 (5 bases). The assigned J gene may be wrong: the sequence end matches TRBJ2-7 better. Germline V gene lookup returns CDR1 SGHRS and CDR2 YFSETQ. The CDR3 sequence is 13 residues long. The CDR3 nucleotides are TGCGCCAGCAGCTTGACAGGTGTGGCCGAGCAGTACTTC. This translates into CASSLTGVAEQYF.